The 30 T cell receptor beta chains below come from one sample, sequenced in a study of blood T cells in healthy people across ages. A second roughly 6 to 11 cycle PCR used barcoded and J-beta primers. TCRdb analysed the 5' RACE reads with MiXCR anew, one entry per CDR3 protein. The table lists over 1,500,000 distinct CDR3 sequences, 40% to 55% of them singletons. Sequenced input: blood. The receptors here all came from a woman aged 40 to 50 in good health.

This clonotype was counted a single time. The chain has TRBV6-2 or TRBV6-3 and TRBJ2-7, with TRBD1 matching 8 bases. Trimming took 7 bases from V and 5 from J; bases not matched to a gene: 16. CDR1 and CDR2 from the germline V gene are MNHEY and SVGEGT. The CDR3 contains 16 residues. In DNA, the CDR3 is TGTGCCAGCACGACCCCCATCCCCTCGACAGGGGACGAGCAGTACTTC. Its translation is CASTTPIPSTGDEQYF.

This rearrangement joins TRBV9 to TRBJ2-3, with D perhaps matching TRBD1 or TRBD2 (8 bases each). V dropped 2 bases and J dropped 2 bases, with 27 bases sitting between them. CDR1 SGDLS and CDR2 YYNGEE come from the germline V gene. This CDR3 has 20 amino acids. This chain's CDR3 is CASSVPRGRGPSGFTDTQYF. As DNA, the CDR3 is TGTGCCAGCAGCGTCCCAAGGGGCAGGGGGCCTAGCGGGTTCACAGATACGCAGTATTTT.

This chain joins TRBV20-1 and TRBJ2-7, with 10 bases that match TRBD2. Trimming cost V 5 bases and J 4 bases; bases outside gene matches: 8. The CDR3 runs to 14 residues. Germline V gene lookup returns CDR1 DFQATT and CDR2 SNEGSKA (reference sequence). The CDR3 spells CSAGGWGLAYEQYF. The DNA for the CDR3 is TGCAGTGCTGGGGGTTGGGGACTAGCGTACGAGCAGTACTTC.

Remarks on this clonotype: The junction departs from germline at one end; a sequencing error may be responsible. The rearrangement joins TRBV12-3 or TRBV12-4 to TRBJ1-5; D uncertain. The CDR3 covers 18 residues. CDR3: CASSPTVIAPNSNQPQHF. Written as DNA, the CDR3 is TGCGCCAGCAGCCCCACAGTCATAGCCCCCAATAGCAATCAGCCCCAGCATTTT.

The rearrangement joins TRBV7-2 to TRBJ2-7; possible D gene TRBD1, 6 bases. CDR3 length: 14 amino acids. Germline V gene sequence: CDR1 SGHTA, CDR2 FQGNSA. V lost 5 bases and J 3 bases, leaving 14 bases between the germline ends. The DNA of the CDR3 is TGTGCCAGCAGCCTCCACCGGGACAACTACGAGCAGTACTTC. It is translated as CASSLHRDNYEQYF. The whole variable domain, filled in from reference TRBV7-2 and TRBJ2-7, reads GAGVSQSPSNKVTEKGKDVELRCDPISGHTALYWYRQSLGQGLEFLIYFQGNSAPDKSGLPSDRFSAERTGGSVSTLTIQRTQQEDSAVYLCASSLHRDNYEQYFGPGTRLTVT.

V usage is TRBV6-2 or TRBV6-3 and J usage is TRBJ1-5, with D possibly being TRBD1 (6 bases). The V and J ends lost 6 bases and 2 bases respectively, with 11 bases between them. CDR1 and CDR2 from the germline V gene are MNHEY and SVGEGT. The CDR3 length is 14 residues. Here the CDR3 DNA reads TGTGCCAGCAGCCCTAACAGGGGCAATCAGCCCCAGCATTTT. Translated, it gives CASSPNRGNQPQHF.

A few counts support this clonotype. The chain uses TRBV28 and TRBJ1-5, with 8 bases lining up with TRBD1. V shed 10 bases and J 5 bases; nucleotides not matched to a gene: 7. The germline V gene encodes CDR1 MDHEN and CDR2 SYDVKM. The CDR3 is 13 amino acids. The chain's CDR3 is CATWDRRYQPQHF. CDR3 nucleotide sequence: TGTGCCACTTGGGACAGGCGTTATCAGCCCCAGCATTTT.

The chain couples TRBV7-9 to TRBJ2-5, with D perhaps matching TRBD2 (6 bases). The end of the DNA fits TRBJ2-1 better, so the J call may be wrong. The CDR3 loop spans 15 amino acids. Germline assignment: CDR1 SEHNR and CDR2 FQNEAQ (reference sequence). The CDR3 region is CASSLRAGSQETQFF. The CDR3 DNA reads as TGTGCCAGCAGCTTACGAGCGGGTTCCCAAGAGACCCAGTTCTTC.

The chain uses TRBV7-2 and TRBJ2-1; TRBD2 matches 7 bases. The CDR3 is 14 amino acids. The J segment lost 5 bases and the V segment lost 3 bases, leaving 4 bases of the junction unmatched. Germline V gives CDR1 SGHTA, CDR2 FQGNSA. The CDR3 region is CASSFRAGNNEQFF. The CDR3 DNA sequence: TGTGCCAGCAGCTTCAGAGCGGGGAACAATGAGCAGTTCTTC. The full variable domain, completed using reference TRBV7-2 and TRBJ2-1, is GAGVSQSPSNKVTEKGKDVELRCDPISGHTALYWYRQSLGQGLEFLIYFQGNSAPDKSGLPSDRFSAERTGGSVSTLTIQRTQQEDSAVYLCASSFRAGNNEQFFGPGTRLTVL.

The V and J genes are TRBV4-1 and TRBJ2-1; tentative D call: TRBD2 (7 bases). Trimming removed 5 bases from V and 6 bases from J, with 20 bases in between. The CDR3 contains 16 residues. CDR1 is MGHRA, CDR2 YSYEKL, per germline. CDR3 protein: CASSSRGGGSGNEQFF. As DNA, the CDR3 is TGCGCCAGCAGCTCCCGAGGGGGAGGGAGCGGCAATGAGCAGTTCTTC.

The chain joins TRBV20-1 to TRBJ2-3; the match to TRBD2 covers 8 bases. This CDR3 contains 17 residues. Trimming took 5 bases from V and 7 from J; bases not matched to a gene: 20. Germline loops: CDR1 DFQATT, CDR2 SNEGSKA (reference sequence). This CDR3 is CSALTNNPGLVTYTQYF. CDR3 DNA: TGCAGTGCTCTGACTAACAACCCGGGACTAGTAACCTATACGCAGTATTTT.

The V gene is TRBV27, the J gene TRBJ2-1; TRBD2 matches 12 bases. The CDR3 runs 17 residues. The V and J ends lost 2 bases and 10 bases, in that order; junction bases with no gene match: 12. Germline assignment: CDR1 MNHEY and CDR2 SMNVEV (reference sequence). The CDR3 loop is CASSLMRLAGGPGEQFF. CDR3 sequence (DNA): TGTGCCAGCAGTTTAATGAGGCTAGCGGGGGGGCCGGGCGAGCAGTTCTTC.

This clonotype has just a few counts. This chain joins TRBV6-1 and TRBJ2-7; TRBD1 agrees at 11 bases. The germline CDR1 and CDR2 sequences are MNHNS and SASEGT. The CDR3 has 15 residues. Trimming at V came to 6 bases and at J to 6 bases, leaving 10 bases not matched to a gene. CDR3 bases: TGTGCCAGCAGAGGACCGGGACAGGGGGTTGGCGAGCAGTACTTC. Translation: CASRGPGQGVGEQYF.

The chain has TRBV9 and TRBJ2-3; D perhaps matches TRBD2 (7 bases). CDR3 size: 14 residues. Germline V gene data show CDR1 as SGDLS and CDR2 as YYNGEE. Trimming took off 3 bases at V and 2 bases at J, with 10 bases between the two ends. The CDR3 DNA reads TGTGCCAGCAGCGGACGGGGGGCCACAGATACGCAGTATTTT. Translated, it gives CASSGRGATDTQYF.

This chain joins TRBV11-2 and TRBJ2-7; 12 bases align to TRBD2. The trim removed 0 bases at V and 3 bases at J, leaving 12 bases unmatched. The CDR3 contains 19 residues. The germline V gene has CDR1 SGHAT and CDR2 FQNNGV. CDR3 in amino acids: CASSLEVGLAGGPYYEQYF. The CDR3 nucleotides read TGTGCCAGCAGCTTAGAAGTAGGGCTAGCGGGGGGGCCATACTACGAGCAGTACTTC.

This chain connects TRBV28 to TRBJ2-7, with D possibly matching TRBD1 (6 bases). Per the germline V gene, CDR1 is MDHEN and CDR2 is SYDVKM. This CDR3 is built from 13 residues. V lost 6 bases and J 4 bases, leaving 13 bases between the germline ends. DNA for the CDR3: TGTGCCAGCAGCCGACCGGGACAATACGAGCAGTACTTC. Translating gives CASSRPGQYEQYF.

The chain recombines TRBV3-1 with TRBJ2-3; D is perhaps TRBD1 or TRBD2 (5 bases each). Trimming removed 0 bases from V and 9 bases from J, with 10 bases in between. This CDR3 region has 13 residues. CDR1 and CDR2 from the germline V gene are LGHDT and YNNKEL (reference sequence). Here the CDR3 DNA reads TGTGCCAGCAGCCAAGACCGGGACGGGACGCAGTATTTT. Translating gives CASSQDRDGTQYF.

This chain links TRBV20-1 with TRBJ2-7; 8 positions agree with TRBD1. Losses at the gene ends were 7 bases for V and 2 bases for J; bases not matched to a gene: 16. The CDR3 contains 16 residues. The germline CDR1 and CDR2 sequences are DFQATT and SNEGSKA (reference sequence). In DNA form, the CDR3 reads TGCAGTGTAATCAAGCCGGGACAGGTGCTACCCTACGAGCAGTACTTC. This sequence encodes CSVIKPGQVLPYEQYF.

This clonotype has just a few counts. The CDR3 nucleotides read TGCAGCACGAGGACAGGACATGAGCAGTTCTTC. It translates to CSTRTGHEQFF. The V call is TRBV29-1, the J call TRBJ2-1; TRBD1 aligns across 7 bases. The length of the CDR3 is 11 residues. Trimming took 8 bases from V and 8 from J; bases not matched to a gene: 6. CDR1 and CDR2 (germline): SQVTM, ANQGSEA.

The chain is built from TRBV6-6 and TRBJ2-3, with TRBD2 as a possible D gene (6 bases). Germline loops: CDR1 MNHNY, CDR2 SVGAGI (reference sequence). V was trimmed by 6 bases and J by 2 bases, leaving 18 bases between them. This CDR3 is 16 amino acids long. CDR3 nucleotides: TGTGCCAGCAGCCCCGGGACTGTACTTTACACAGATACGCAGTATTTT. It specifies CASSPGTVLYTDTQYF.

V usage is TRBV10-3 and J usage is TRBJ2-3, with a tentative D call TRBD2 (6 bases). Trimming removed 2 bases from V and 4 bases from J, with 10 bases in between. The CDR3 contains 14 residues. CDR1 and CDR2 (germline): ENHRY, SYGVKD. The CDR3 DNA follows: TGTGCCATCAGTGAGGCGGGGACGTCAGATACGCAGTATTTT. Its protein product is CAISEAGTSDTQYF.

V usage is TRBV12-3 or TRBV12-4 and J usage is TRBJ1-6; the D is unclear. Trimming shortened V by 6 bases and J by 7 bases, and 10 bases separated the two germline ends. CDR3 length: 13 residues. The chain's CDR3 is CASRSESNSPLHF. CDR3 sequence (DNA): TGTGCCAGCAGGAGCGAATCGAATTCACCCCTCCACTTT.

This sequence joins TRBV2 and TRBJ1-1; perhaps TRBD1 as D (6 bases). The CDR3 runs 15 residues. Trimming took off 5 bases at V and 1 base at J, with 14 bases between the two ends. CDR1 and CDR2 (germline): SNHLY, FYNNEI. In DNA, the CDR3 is TGTGCCAGCAGTTCCCCGGGACACCCGAACACTGAAGCTTTCTTT. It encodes CASSSPGHPNTEAFF.

DNA for the CDR3: TGTGCCAGCAGCTCCTCAAGGGGGACTAGGAGCACAGATACGCAGTATTTT. Translated, it gives CASSSSRGTRSTDTQYF. The chain joins TRBV7-9 to TRBJ2-3; 8 bases align to TRBD2. The V gene's germline CDR1 is SEHNR and CDR2 FQNEAQ (reference sequence). The ends lost 4 bases at V and 0 bases at J; junction bases unmatched: 9. The CDR3 sequence is 17 residues long.

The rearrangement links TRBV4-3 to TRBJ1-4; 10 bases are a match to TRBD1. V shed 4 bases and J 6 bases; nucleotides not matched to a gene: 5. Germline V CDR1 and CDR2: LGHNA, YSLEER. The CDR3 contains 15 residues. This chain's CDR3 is CASSPDRGRHEKLFF. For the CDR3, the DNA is TGCGCCAGCAGCCCAGACAGGGGGCGACATGAAAAACTGTTTTTT.

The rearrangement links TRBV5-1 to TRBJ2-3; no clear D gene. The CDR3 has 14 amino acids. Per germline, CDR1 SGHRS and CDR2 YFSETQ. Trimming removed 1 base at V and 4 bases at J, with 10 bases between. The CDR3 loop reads CASSLTWVADTQYF. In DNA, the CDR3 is TGCGCCAGCAGCTTGACATGGGTGGCAGATACGCAGTATTTT.

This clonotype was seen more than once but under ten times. CDR3 sequence reads: CASLGPGADTQYF. In nucleotides, the CDR3 is TGTGCCAGCCTTGGACCGGGCGCAGATACGCAGTATTTT. The gene calls are TRBV14 and TRBJ2-3; D unresolved. From germline, CDR1 is SGHDN and CDR2 FVKESK. Trimming took off 8 bases at V and 4 bases at J, with 13 bases between the two ends. This CDR3 has 13 amino acids.

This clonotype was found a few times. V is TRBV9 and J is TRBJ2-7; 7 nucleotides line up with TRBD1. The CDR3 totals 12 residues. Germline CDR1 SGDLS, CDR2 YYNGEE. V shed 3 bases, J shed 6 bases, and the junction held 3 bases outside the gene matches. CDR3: CASSDGTVEQYF. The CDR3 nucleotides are TGTGCCAGCAGCGACGGGACAGTCGAGCAGTACTTC.

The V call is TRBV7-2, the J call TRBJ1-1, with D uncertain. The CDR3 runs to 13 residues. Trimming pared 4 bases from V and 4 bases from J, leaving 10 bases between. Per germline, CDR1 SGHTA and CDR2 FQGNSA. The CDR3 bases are TGTGCCAGCAGCTCACGCCGTTTCACTGAAGCTTTCTTT. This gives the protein CASSSRRFTEAFF.

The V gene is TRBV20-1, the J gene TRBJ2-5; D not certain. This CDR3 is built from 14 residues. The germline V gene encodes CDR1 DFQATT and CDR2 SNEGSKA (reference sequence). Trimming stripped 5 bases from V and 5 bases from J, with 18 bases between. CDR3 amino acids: CSAPRASLRETQYF. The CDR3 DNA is TGCAGTGCTCCTCGGGCCTCCCTGAGGGAGACCCAGTACTTC.